The sequence of this T cell receptor beta chain was determined in a study of shared clonotypes between healthy human individuals. Study details: Each donor's CD4 naive and CD4 memory cells filled three plates apiece, CD8 naive two, and CD8 memory one.

Per the original data handling: Junction-only immunoSEQ sequences carried no quality scores, so filtering differed. Clones were sequenced by immunoSEQ multiplex PCR, and TCRdb holds only the in-frame ones, with some missing. V and J calls plus clone size are reproduced from that table; the DNA served to infer D and trimming. The sample holds 150,000 to 200,000 clones; approximately 61% are singletons and the top ten take 8% to 13%. This clone was seen a handful of times. What it binds is unknown. Findings and limits, study-wide: The four-donor shared clonotypes exceeded non-shared clonotypes in generation probability, with non-shared ones scoring lower.

Naive CD4+ cells were CD45RA-selected; the remaining cells were memory. The CDR3 has 16 residues. Per germline, CDR1 SGHNT and CDR2 YYREEE (reference sequence). Trimming took 0 bases from V and 2 from J, leaving 15 bases between them. Specimen: memory CD4+ T cells sorted from blood. This sample's subset: CD45RA-negative fraction. The TCR was taken from a man under 40 in good health. The chain joins TRBV5-4 to TRBJ2-7, with D possibly TRBD2 on 6 matching bases. This CDR3 reads CASSLGGGASPYEQYF. The CDR3 DNA follows: TGTGCCAGCAGCTTGGGAGGAGGGGCCAGTCCCTACGAGCAGTACTTC.